This is a list of T cell receptor beta chains from one sample in a study of monozygotic twins with inflammatory bowel disease. Each CDR3 protein gets one entry in TCRdb, which reprocessed the 5' RACE reads and gives no DNA. The sample includes about 300,000 distinct CDR3 sequences. The sample taken for sequencing was blood. The source of these receptors is a human donor with ulcerative colitis or Crohn's disease, or a healthy co-twin of an affected twin (not recorded which). Both conserved end residues are part of each CDR3.

v_call: TRBV5-1
j_call: TRBJ1-6
cdr3_aa: CASSFGQSSYNSPLHF

v_call: TRBV7-9
j_call: TRBJ2-2
cdr3_aa: CASTPGLADGELFF

v_call: TRBV19
j_call: TRBJ2-3
cdr3_aa: CATTDRGGDTQYF

v_call: TRBV7-8
j_call: TRBJ1-4
cdr3_aa: CASSRTGGYEKLFF

v_call: TRBV4-3
j_call: TRBJ2-3
cdr3_aa: CASSQAWGKVGTDTQYF

v_call: TRBV4-3
j_call: TRBJ1-2
cdr3_aa: CASSQDQENYGYTF

v_call: TRBV9
j_call: TRBJ2-7
cdr3_aa: CASSAGTGPSYEQYF

v_call: TRBV19
j_call: TRBJ1-1
cdr3_aa: CASSLRGTTFF

v_call: TRBV11-2
j_call: TRBJ2-3
cdr3_aa: CASSNQGHTQYF

v_call: TRBV20-1
j_call: TRBJ2-7
cdr3_aa: CSARDLGARREQYF

v_call: TRBV4-3
j_call: TRBJ2-7
cdr3_aa: CASSQDLQTLYEQYF

v_call: TRBV7-2
j_call: TRBJ2-7
cdr3_aa: CASSHRQGASEQYF

v_call: TRBV7-2
j_call: TRBJ2-1
cdr3_aa: CASSFGQAYNEQFF

v_call: TRBV4-2
j_call: TRBJ1-5
cdr3_aa: CASSSEGGPNSNQPQHF

v_call: TRBV5-5
j_call: TRBJ2-1
cdr3_aa: CASREGQGAGKSSNEQFF

v_call: TRBV25-1
j_call: TRBJ2-1
cdr3_aa: CASKRSNNEQFF

v_call: TRBV6-2/TRBV6-3
j_call: TRBJ2-3
cdr3_aa: CASTFRDTQYF

v_call: TRBV27
j_call: TRBJ1-6
cdr3_aa: CATRRTYNSPLHF

v_call: TRBV4-2
j_call: TRBJ2-3
cdr3_aa: CASSQTPYTSGTQDTQYF

v_call: TRBV20-1
j_call: TRBJ2-1
cdr3_aa: CSARGMTGVPYNEQFF

v_call: TRBV12-3/TRBV12-4
j_call: TRBJ2-1
cdr3_aa: CASSRDGGPYNEQFF

v_call: TRBV30
j_call: TRBJ2-1
cdr3_aa: CAWSRAPDRGFSVEQFF

v_call: TRBV20-1
j_call: TRBJ2-1
cdr3_aa: CSARGTSGGFNEQFF

v_call: TRBV7-2
j_call: TRBJ2-5
cdr3_aa: CASSLVAGVRIKETQYF